The source of this T cell receptor (beta chain) is a study of cytomegalovirus exposure and HLA in healthy donors. Regarding the study as a whole: Three chains linked to CMV were shown in vitro to be specific for CMV antigens.

This clone was observed once. The antigen is not known. The CDR3 length is 15 residues. V gave up 5 bases and J gave up 0 bases, with 13 bases separating them. The germline V gene encodes CDR1 SGHTA and CDR2 FQGNSA. This PCR relied on a set of 60 Vbeta primers and 13 Jbeta primers. Sequencing used immunoSEQ multiplex PCR; TCRdb keeps in-frame clones, though not all of them. The profile shows 130,000 to 150,000 clones, 74% of them singletons. The rearrangement joins TRBV7-2 to TRBJ1-2; D call uncertain. The sequenced sample was PBMCs. The sequence was obtained from a man younger than 35 in good health and CMV-seropositive. CDR3 sequence (DNA): TGTGCCAGCAGCCCTTGGGCGTCCTCTAACTATGGCTACACCTTC. Translation gives CASSPWASSNYGYTF.